This passage covers 21 T cell receptor beta chains from one sample sequenced in a study of T-cell memory formation after mild COVID-19. A single record per CDR3 protein comes from TCRdb applying MiXCR to the 5' RACE reads. The top ten clones hold about a fifth of a sample with hundreds of thousands of distinct CDR3 sequences, less than 20% of them seen once. Sequencing was done on a sample of PBMCs or a T cell subset sorted from them (not recorded which). These receptor sequences come from a man aged 18 to 30 who had mild COVID-19 (a few samples of this study predate the infection). Cell type and time point are not known.

The chain couples TRBV5-1 to TRBJ2-7, with D maybe TRBD2 (6 bases). V was shortened by 0 bases and J by 5 bases, with 12 bases between the two germline ends. The CDR3 runs 14 residues. From germline, CDR1 is SGHRS and CDR2 YFSETQ. The CDR3: CASSLGRAGNEQYF. CDR3 sequence (DNA): TGCGCCAGCAGCTTGGGGAGGGCAGGGAACGAGCAGTACTTC.

The chain has TRBV29-1 and TRBJ1-2; 9 nucleotides match TRBD1. Germline CDR1 is SQVTM and CDR2 is ANQGSEA. CDR3 length equals 12 residues. J lost 7 bases, V lost 5 bases, and 5 bases had no gene match. The CDR3 nucleotides read TGCAGCGTTTCGGGACAGGGTGGTGGCTACACCTTC. Amino acid sequence: CSVSGQGGGYTF.

This clonotype was counted ten times or more. CDR3 amino acids: CASSLTENQPQHF. The CDR3 region has the DNA TGTGCCAGCAGTTTAACAGAGAATCAGCCCCAGCATTTT. The chain has TRBV12-3 or TRBV12-4 and TRBJ1-5, with no clear D. The V end lost 2 bases, the J end lost 4 bases, and 6 bases lay between the germline ends. CDR3 size: 13 residues.

The chain has TRBV12-3 or TRBV12-4 and TRBJ2-7; 9 nucleotides match TRBD2. Losses at the gene ends were 6 bases for V and 0 bases for J; bases not matched to a gene: 6. The CDR3 runs to 15 residues. CDR3 sequence: CASSRNSGGSYEQYF. The CDR3 DNA is TGTGCCAGCAGCCGCAATAGCGGGGGCTCCTACGAGCAGTACTTC.

The chain employs TRBV9 and TRBJ1-1; D is perhaps TRBD1 (5 bases). The ends were cut back, 3 bases at V and 4 bases at J, with 13 bases in the middle. Germline CDR1 SGDLS, CDR2 YYNGEE. CDR3 length equals 14 residues. The CDR3 sequence is CASSAWGGSTEAFF. The CDR3 DNA sequence: TGTGCCAGCAGCGCGTGGGGGGGGAGCACTGAAGCTTTCTTT.

There are many counts of this clonotype. This chain links TRBV4-2 with TRBJ1-5, with D tentatively TRBD1 (5 bases). Trimming shortened V by 0 bases and J by 7 bases, and 10 bases separated the two germline ends. Germline V lookup: CDR1 LGHNA, CDR2 YNFKEQ. The CDR3 is 14 residues long. CDR3 bases: TGTGCCAGCAGCCAAGAGTGGGGCGGCCAGCCCCAGCATTTT. Amino acids: CASSQEWGGQPQHF.

J is TRBJ1-2 and V is TRBV28, with D unresolved. The CDR3 loop spans 16 amino acids. Germline V lookup: CDR1 MDHEN, CDR2 SYDVKM. Trimming took off 5 bases at V and 0 bases at J, with 16 bases between the two ends. The CDR3 DNA reads as TGTGCCAGCAGTCCATACCTAGAATGGGCTAACTATGGCTACACCTTC. Translation gives CASSPYLEWANYGYTF.

The V and J genes are TRBV6-5 and TRBJ1-5, with D hard to call. CDR1 is MNHEY, CDR2 SVGAGI, per germline. The CDR3 loop spans 18 amino acids. With 0 bases removed from V and 0 bases from J, the gap between germline ends came to 15 bases. In DNA, the CDR3 is TGTGCCAGCAGTTACTCGAAACCATTGGATTATAGCAATCAGCCCCAGCATTTT. It codes for CASSYSKPLDYSNQPQHF.

This clonotype was picked up many times. V gene TRBV6-5 combines with J gene TRBJ2-7; TRBD1 agrees at 12 bases. V lost 10 bases, J lost 6 bases, and 1 base stayed unmatched. CDR1 MNHEY and CDR2 SVGAGI come from the germline V gene. This CDR3 is 11 amino acids long. The CDR3 nucleotides are TGTGCCACGGGACAGGGGGCCGAGCAGTACTTC. Translated, it gives CATGQGAEQYF.

This clonotype was detected only a few times. The chain recombines TRBV7-9 with TRBJ2-1, with D possibly being TRBD1 (6 bases). With 1 base removed from V and 8 bases from J, the gap between germline ends came to 15 bases. CDR3 size: 15 residues. The germline V gene has CDR1 SEHNR and CDR2 FQNEAQ (reference sequence). The CDR3 region has the DNA TGTGCCAGCAGCTTAGTACAGGGTGATAGGGATGAGCAGTTCTTC. It is translated as CASSLVQGDRDEQFF.

This clonotype was counted at least ten times. The chain links TRBV5-1 to TRBJ1-1; D ambiguous. Germline V gene data show CDR1 as SGHRS and CDR2 as YFSETQ. Deletions cut 3 bases from V and 0 bases from J, with 6 bases between. The CDR3 has 13 amino acids. The CDR3 DNA follows: TGCGCCAGCAGCTCAGCGTTGAACACTGAAGCTTTCTTT. Translation: CASSSALNTEAFF.

The chain has TRBV11-2 and TRBJ1-1, with a weak D call TRBD1 (5 bases). Germline V lookup: CDR1 SGHAT, CDR2 FQNNGV. The V end was cut by 0 bases, the J end by 4 bases, with 15 bases between. The CDR3 sequence is 16 residues long. This CDR3 is CASSLDLGRVVTEAFF. DNA of the CDR3: TGTGCCAGCAGCTTAGATCTCGGCAGGGTAGTCACTGAAGCTTTCTTT.

The rearrangement uses TRBV15 and TRBJ2-7; 10 bases agree with TRBD2. There are 17 residues in the CDR3. Germline assignment: CDR1 LNHNV and CDR2 YYDKDF (reference sequence). Trimming at V came to 0 bases and at J to 1 base, leaving 6 bases not matched to a gene. The CDR3 here is CATSRDLPSGGSYEQYV. The CDR3 DNA is TGTGCCACCAGCAGAGATCTGCCTAGCGGGGGTTCCTACGAGCAGTACGTC.

The V and J genes are TRBV4-1 and TRBJ2-3; D uncertain. The CDR3 is made up of 15 amino acids. Germline V gene sequence: CDR1 MGHRA, CDR2 YSYEKL. V dropped 6 bases and J dropped 1 base, with 14 bases sitting between them. In nucleotides, the CDR3 is TGCGCCAGCAGATGGGCGGTAGTCGGCACAGATACGCAGTATTTT. Encoded protein: CASRWAVVGTDTQYF.

CDR3 residues: CSAVGTSGYNEQFF. CDR3 sequence (DNA): TGCAGTGCCGTGGGGACTAGCGGTTACAATGAGCAGTTCTTC. This sequence joins TRBV20-1 and TRBJ2-1, with 11 bases aligning to TRBD2. The CDR3 spans 14 residues. V was clipped by 6 bases and J by 4 bases; unmatched bases: 5. The V gene's germline CDR1 is DFQATT and CDR2 SNEGSKA (reference sequence).

This chain connects TRBV5-1 to TRBJ2-3, with a weak D call TRBD1 (5 bases). V lost 1 base to trimming and J lost 1 base, with 10 bases between them. The germline gives CDR1 SGHRS, CDR2 YFSETQ. The CDR3 spans 15 residues. The CDR3 bases are TGCGCCAGCAGCTTGTCCAGCAGGGGCACAGATACGCAGTATTTT. Protein product: CASSLSSRGTDTQYF. Based on the CDR3 plus reference TRBV5-1 and TRBJ2-3, the full variable domain is KAGVTQTPRYLIKTRGQQVTLSCSPISGHRSVSWYQQTPGQGLQFLFEYFSETQRNKGNFPGRFSGRQFSNSRSEMNVSTLELGDSALYLCASSLSSRGTDTQYFGPGTRLTVL.

This chain joins TRBV18 and TRBJ2-7; 11 positions match TRBD1. The germline V gene has CDR1 KGHSH and CDR2 LQKENI. The CDR3 length is 14 residues. Trimming removed 4 bases from V and 4 bases from J; junction bases left unmatched: 3. Here the CDR3 reads CASSHGQGAYEQYF. The CDR3 nucleotides are TGTGCCAGCTCACACGGACAGGGGGCTTACGAGCAGTACTTC.

This clonotype was found a few times. The chain employs TRBV5-1 and TRBJ2-5, with D perhaps matching TRBD2 (6 bases). CDR3 size: 15 residues. Deletions cut 4 bases from V and 3 bases from J, with 16 bases between. Germline CDR1 SGHRS, CDR2 YFSETQ. The CDR3 loop reads CASSRSGTDKETQYF. DNA of the CDR3: TGCGCCAGCAGCCGGTCCGGGACTGACAAAGAGACCCAGTACTTC.

This clonotype was detected a few times. The chain employs TRBV3-1 and TRBJ2-7; D ambiguous. The CDR3 is 11 amino acids. Germline CDR1 LGHDT, CDR2 YNNKEL (reference sequence). V gave up 5 bases and J gave up 7 bases, with 9 bases separating them. The CDR3 DNA is TGTGCCAGCAGCTCAGGATGGGAGCAGTACTTC. As protein: CASSSGWEQYF.

This sequence joins TRBV7-2 and TRBJ2-3; 16 positions agree with TRBD2. V trimming: 5 bases; J trimming: 4 bases; junction bases outside the gene matches: 6. CDR1 SGHTA and CDR2 FQGNSA come from the germline V gene. The CDR3 has 17 amino acids. CDR3 in DNA: TGTGCCAGCAGCCCCGGGACTAGCGGGGGGGCAGCAGATACGCAGTATTTT. It specifies CASSPGTSGGAADTQYF.

The chain uses TRBV6-2 or TRBV6-3 and TRBJ2-3, with D hard to call. V lost 2 bases and J 2 bases, leaving 8 bases between the germline ends. The CDR3 contains 14 residues. Germline V gives CDR1 MNHEY, CDR2 SVGEGT. CDR3 coding DNA: TGTGCCAGCAGTTACGGTCTGATCACAGATACGCAGTATTTT. Amino acid sequence: CASSYGLITDTQYF.